These 15 T cell receptor beta chains came from one sample sequenced in a study of blood T cell repertoires in COVID-19. The repertoire was sequenced with immunoSEQ multiplex PCR; TCRdb's copy has only in-frame clones and lacks some. The sample includes about 350,000 clones, about nine tenths of them seen just once. Sequencing input: PBMCs or T cells enriched from blood (not recorded which). These receptors were collected from a woman in her twenties or thirties who had been exposed to COVID-19.

The J gene is TRBJ2-1, the V gene TRBV6-5; TRBD2 matches 8 bases. There are 14 residues in the CDR3. Unmatched junction bases numbered 9, after V lost 5 bases and J lost 9 bases. CDR1 and CDR2 (germline): MNHEY, SVGAGI. Written as DNA, the CDR3 is TGTGCCAGCAGTAACACCGGGACTAGTCTTGAGCAGTTCTTC. Translated, it gives CASSNTGTSLEQFF.

CDR3 DNA sequence: TGTGCCAGTAGTATTGCCGGCCCCTCGAGGGTTGGAAACACCATATATTTT. Protein product: CASSIAGPSRVGNTIYF. The rearrangement links TRBV19 to TRBJ1-3, with D unresolved. Trimming stripped 3 bases from V and 3 bases from J, with 18 bases between. Germline CDR1 is LNHDA and CDR2 is SQIVND (reference sequence). This CDR3 comprises 17 residues.

The chain recombines TRBV7-2 with TRBJ1-2; 7 bases are a match to TRBD1. V was pared by 4 bases and J by 4 bases, with 9 bases of the junction left unmatched. The CDR3 covers 15 residues. The germline gives CDR1 SGHTA, CDR2 FQGNSA. The CDR3 sequence: CASSWTGGTLYGYTF. The CDR3 coding sequence is TGTGCCAGCAGCTGGACAGGAGGAACTCTCTATGGCTACACCTTC.

The V call is TRBV15, the J call TRBJ1-5; D possibly corresponds to TRBD1 (6 bases). Per germline, CDR1 LNHNV and CDR2 YYDKDF (reference sequence). The CDR3 extends over 13 amino acids. V was pared by 5 bases and J by 13 bases, with 18 bases between. CDR3 region: CATSATRGGVQHF. CDR3 in DNA: TGTGCCACCAGCGCCACTCGAGGGGGAGTACAGCATTTT.

The CDR3 loop is CASSPTGQAEQYF. In nucleotides, the CDR3 is TGTGCCAGCAGCCCAACGGGACAGGCCGAGCAGTACTTC. V is TRBV11-1 and J is TRBJ2-7, with 8 bases lining up with TRBD1. Germline V gives CDR1 SGHAT, CDR2 FQDESV (reference sequence). Trimming removed 5 bases from V and 6 bases from J; junction bases left unmatched: 6. This CDR3 has 13 amino acids.

The chain employs TRBV27 and TRBJ2-1, with TRBD1 identical over 9 bases. Trimming cost V 2 bases and J 3 bases; bases outside gene matches: 2. CDR3 length: 15 residues. Germline assignment: CDR1 MNHEY and CDR2 SMNVEV (reference sequence). CDR3 nucleotides: TGTGCCAGCAGTTTACGACAGGGGGGCTACAATGAGCAGTTCTTC. The encoded protein is CASSLRQGGYNEQFF.

The rearrangement uses TRBV27 and TRBJ2-1, with 8 bases fitting TRBD2. J gave up 5 bases and V 0 bases, and 6 bases lay outside the gene matches. The germline V gene has CDR1 MNHEY and CDR2 SMNVEV (reference sequence). This CDR3 is 16 amino acids long. CDR3 DNA sequence: TGTGCCAGCAGTTTATCGGCGACTAGCGACCACAATGAGCAGTTCTTC. This translates into CASSLSATSDHNEQFF.

This clone was counted once. This chain connects TRBV10-3 to TRBJ1-1; D remains ambiguous. V was trimmed by 4 bases and J by 2 bases, leaving 11 bases between them. This CDR3 is built from 14 residues. From germline, CDR1 is ENHRY and CDR2 SYGVKD. The CDR3 sequence: CAISVLADNTEAFF. CDR3 bases: TGTGCCATCAGTGTTTTAGCAGACAACACTGAAGCTTTCTTT.

V is TRBV30 and J is TRBJ2-7; D possibly corresponds to TRBD2 (6 bases). Per the germline V gene, CDR1 is GTSNPN and CDR2 is SVGIG (reference sequence). V lost 5 bases to trimming and J lost 2 bases, with 13 bases between them. This CDR3 contains 13 residues. Written as DNA, the CDR3 is TGTGCCTGGTGGAGGGACGGACCCTACGAGCAGTACTTC. This sequence encodes CAWWRDGPYEQYF.

The rearrangement links TRBV3-1 (or the pseudogene TRBV3-2) to TRBJ2-1, with 11 bases that match TRBD2. Germline CDR1 reads LGHDT; CDR2 reads YNNKEL (reference sequence). The CDR3 has 17 residues. Losses at the gene ends were 4 bases for V and 7 bases for J; bases not matched to a gene: 12. CDR3 DNA: TGTGCCAGCAGCCTTTTCCCCGGGACTAGCGGAGGGAATGAGCAGTTCTTC. Amino acids: CASSLFPGTSGGNEQFF.

This chain joins TRBV3-1 (or the pseudogene TRBV3-2) and TRBJ2-7; possible D gene TRBD2, 6 bases. V lost 0 bases and J 7 bases, leaving 16 bases between the germline ends. CDR1 is LGHDT and CDR2 is YNNKEL in the germline V gene (reference sequence). The CDR3 has 15 amino acids. The CDR3 nucleotides read TGTGCCAGCAGCCAAGAGGGTAGCGGCGGAGGGGAGCAGTACTTC. Translated: CASSQEGSGGGEQYF.

The rearrangement uses TRBV5-1 and TRBJ2-7; TRBD2 agrees at 7 bases. The germline CDR1 and CDR2 sequences are SGHRS and YFSETQ. This CDR3 has 18 amino acids. The junction had 13 bases not matched to a gene; V was cut back by 0 bases and J by 1 base. The CDR3 is CASSLAPGERGWSYEQYF. CDR3 in DNA: TGCGCCAGCAGCTTGGCTCCCGGGGAGCGGGGCTGGTCCTACGAGCAGTACTTC.

For the CDR3, the DNA is TGTGCCAGCAGCAGTATATGGACTAGCGGGATCGAGGGAGAGACCCAGTACTTC. Its protein is CASSSIWTSGIEGETQYF. V gene TRBV7-9 combines with J gene TRBJ2-5; 12 bases match TRBD2. The CDR3 is 18 amino acids. Germline V gene sequence: CDR1 SEHNR, CDR2 FQNEAQ (reference sequence). The junction had 14 bases not matched to a gene; V was cut back by 5 bases and J by 4 bases.

The rearrangement joins TRBV28 to TRBJ1-1; TRBD1 aligns across 8 bases. The CDR3 runs 14 residues. Germline assignment: CDR1 MDHEN and CDR2 SYDVKM. V dropped 2 bases and J dropped 8; count of bases not matched to a gene: 7. The CDR3 loop reads CASSLAGGGSEAFF. The DNA of the CDR3 is TGTGCCAGCAGTTTAGCAGGGGGCGGGTCGGAAGCTTTCTTT.

This chain connects TRBV11-3 to TRBJ2-5; 9 bases agree with TRBD1. The V gene end was trimmed by 4 bases and the J gene end by 7 bases; junction bases not matched to a gene: 7. Germline loops: CDR1 SGHNT, CDR2 YENEEA. This CDR3 contains 14 residues. This CDR3 is CASSSNRGPGTQYF. The CDR3 DNA sequence: TGTGCCAGCAGCTCAAACAGGGGGCCAGGGACCCAGTACTTC. The whole variable domain, filled in from reference TRBV11-3 and TRBJ2-5, reads EAGVVQSPRYKIIEKKQPVAFWCNPISGHNTLYWYLQNLGQGPELLIRYENEEAVDDSQLPKDRFSAERLKGVDSTLKIQPAELGDSAVYLCASSSNRGPGTQYFGPGTRLLVL.